Below, 28 T cell receptor beta chains from the same sample are listed, as sequenced in a study of beta chain features in type 1 diabetes. Study outcomes and limitations: In every one of the four CD4+ subsets, TCRB CDR3s were moderately but significantly shorter in Type 1 diabetes patients.

Every isolated RNA sample was fully reverse transcribed, so sequencing captured expressed TCRB transcripts. Measured with immunoSEQ multiplex PCR; TCRdb has only the in-frame clones, and not every one. This table holds some 270,000 clones, 11% found once. These TCRs are of unknown antigen specificity. Sequenced sample: naive CD4+ T cells from blood. The receptors derive from a man aged 30-40 years with type 1 diabetes.

The sample holds a few counts of this clone. The genes are TRBV9 and TRBJ1-2; the D is unclear. Germline V gene sequence: CDR1 SGDLS, CDR2 YYNGEE. Trimming pared 0 bases from V and 2 bases from J, leaving 11 bases between. The CDR3 has 15 residues. CDR3 amino acids: CASSVGSTENYGYTF. DNA of the CDR3: TGTGCCAGCAGCGTAGGATCAACAGAAAACTATGGCTACACCTTC.

The table lists this clone with a few counts. This sequence joins TRBV18 and TRBJ2-5; the match to TRBD1 covers 7 bases. CDR1 is KGHSH and CDR2 is LQKENI in the germline V gene. This CDR3 comprises 14 residues. With V trimmed by 5 bases and J by 4 bases, 7 bases remained unmatched. The CDR3 spells CASSADRVTETQYF. The CDR3 DNA follows: TGTGCCAGCTCAGCCGACAGGGTAACAGAGACCCAGTACTTC.

This clone was found a few times. The chain joins TRBV11-2 to TRBJ2-2; D not certain. V lost 7 bases to trimming and J lost 6 bases, with 9 bases between them. Germline V gene lookup returns CDR1 SGHAT and CDR2 FQNNGV. There are 12 residues in the CDR3. The CDR3 DNA reads as TGTGCCAGCACCCCTTCCCCCGGGGAGCTGTTTTTT. Protein sequence: CASTPSPGELFF. Full variable domain (rest looked up from reference TRBV11-2 and TRBJ2-2): EAGVAQSPRYKIIEKRQSVAFWCNPISGHATLYWYQQILGQGPKLLIQFQNNGVVDDSQLPKDRFSAERLKGVDSTLKIQPAKLEDSAVYLCASTPSPGELFFGEGSRLTVL.

V usage is TRBV30 and J usage is TRBJ1-3, with TRBD1 matching 8 bases. Losses at the gene ends were 2 bases for V and 3 bases for J; bases not matched to a gene: 3. Germline V gene data show CDR1 as GTSNPN and CDR2 as SVGIG (reference sequence). The CDR3 loop spans 14 amino acids. CDR3: CAWSLRGLGNTIYF. As DNA, the CDR3 is TGTGCCTGGAGTCTCAGGGGGCTTGGAAACACCATATATTTT.

This chain joins TRBV19 and TRBJ1-4; 10 bases are a match to TRBD1. Germline trimming cut 9 bases from V and 10 bases from J; bases unmatched to any gene: 14. Germline CDR1 is LNHDA and CDR2 is SQIVND (reference sequence). CDR3 length: 15 residues. CDR3 sequence: CASLDPGQGRGKLFF. CDR3 nucleotide sequence: TGTGCCAGCCTTGATCCGGGACAGGGGAGAGGAAAACTGTTTTTT.

With respect to this clone: A read error may produce the germline difference seen at one junction end. The chain is built from TRBV4-1 and TRBJ2-3; 12 bases fit TRBD2. Germline V gives CDR1 MGHRA, CDR2 YSYEKL. The CDR3 totals 15 residues. The CDR3 sequence: CASGTGTSGTDTQYF. CDR3 DNA: TGTGCCAGCGGGACCGGGACTAGCGGGACAGATACGCAGTATTTT.

This chain connects TRBV29-1 to TRBJ2-7; 9 bases match TRBD1. The CDR3 runs to 13 residues. V gave up 8 bases and J gave up 5 bases; unmatched junction bases: 10. The germline V gene encodes CDR1 SQVTM and CDR2 ANQGSEA. The CDR3 loop reads CSIRDRVGDEQYF. CDR3 sequence (DNA): TGCAGCATCCGGGACAGGGTAGGCGACGAGCAGTACTTC.

This clone occurred a few times. Other DNA sequences in this sample translate to the same CDR3. This sequence joins TRBV5-1 and TRBJ2-5, with D tentatively TRBD1 (5 bases). The CDR3 is 12 residues long. The germline V gene encodes CDR1 SGHRS and CDR2 YFSETQ. V was clipped by 0 bases and J by 5 bases, with 5 bases between them. The CDR3 nucleotides are TGCGCCAGCAGCTTGGACAGGGAGACCCAGTACTTC. This gives the protein CASSLDRETQYF.

The chain links TRBV11-2 to TRBJ2-1, with D maybe TRBD1 (7 bases). The length of the CDR3 is 17 residues. CDR1 and CDR2 (germline): SGHAT, FQNNGV. With 6 bases removed from V and 0 bases from J, the gap between germline ends came to 18 bases. CDR3 sequence reads: CASRHPGGTLSYNEQFF. Here the CDR3 DNA reads TGTGCCAGCAGACACCCAGGGGGGACCCTCTCCTACAATGAGCAGTTCTTC. Drawing the rest from reference TRBV11-2 and TRBJ2-1, the complete variable domain is EAGVAQSPRYKIIEKRQSVAFWCNPISGHATLYWYQQILGQGPKLLIQFQNNGVVDDSQLPKDRFSAERLKGVDSTLKIQPAKLEDSAVYLCASRHPGGTLSYNEQFFGPGTRLTVL.

V usage is TRBV5-4 and J usage is TRBJ2-7; possible D gene TRBD2, 6 bases. Germline V gene lookup returns CDR1 SGHNT and CDR2 YYREEE (reference sequence). CDR3 length: 18 residues. Trimming left V 0 bases short and J 0 bases short, with 19 bases between. DNA for the CDR3: TGTGCCAGCAGCTTGGCTACCGGGGGAGGCTATTTCTCCTACGAGCAGTACTTC. Translation: CASSLATGGGYFSYEQYF.

This clone was observed a few times. This chain connects TRBV4-1 to TRBJ2-5; a possible D gene is TRBD1 (5 bases). Trimming stripped 3 bases from V and 9 bases from J, with 20 bases between. This CDR3 has 15 amino acids. Germline CDR1 is MGHRA and CDR2 is YSYEKL. The CDR3 DNA reads TGCGCCAGCAGCCAGGCCGTCGGCACGACAGTGGCCCAGTACTTC. It yields the protein CASSQAVGTTVAQYF.

V is TRBV5-1 and J is TRBJ1-1; D is uncertain. The germline V and J ends were trimmed by 0 bases and 1 base, with 13 bases remaining between them. The CDR3 extends over 16 amino acids. From germline, CDR1 is SGHRS and CDR2 YFSETQ. The CDR3 DNA is TGCGCCAGCAGCTTGGATAGACAAGGGAGGAACACTGAAGCTTTCTTT. Translation gives CASSLDRQGRNTEAFF.

The chain is built from TRBV14 and TRBJ2-7; D gene uncertain. This CDR3 comprises 12 residues. Germline CDR1 and CDR2: SGHDN and FVKESK. The V gene lost 0 bases and the J gene lost 7 bases, with 7 bases spanning the gap. The CDR3 sequence: CASSQERREQYF. For the CDR3, the DNA is TGTGCCAGCAGCCAAGAGAGGCGGGAGCAGTACTTC.

This clone has just a few counts. V is TRBV29-1 and J is TRBJ1-2; 9 bases agree with TRBD1. This CDR3 is 15 amino acids long. After removal of 4 bases from V and 2 bases from J, the junction contained 8 bases not matched to a gene. Looked up from germline, CDR1 is SQVTM and CDR2 is ANQGSEA. This chain's CDR3 is CSVVRTGDPNYGYTF. The CDR3 nucleotides are TGCAGCGTTGTCAGGACAGGGGATCCCAACTATGGCTACACCTTC.

This chain joins TRBV7-3 and TRBJ2-3; D remains unclear. The germline gives CDR1 SGHTA, CDR2 FQGTGA. The ends were cut back, 0 bases at V and 6 bases at J, with 4 bases in the middle. The CDR3 has 12 residues. CDR3 DNA sequence: TGTGCCAGCAGCTTAACGTCGGATACGCAGTATTTT. Its translation is CASSLTSDTQYF.

This clone was seen only a few times. The V call is TRBV5-1, the J call TRBJ2-5, with D perhaps TRBD2 (6 bases). Germline CDR1 reads SGHRS; CDR2 reads YFSETQ. The CDR3 length is 14 residues. The V and J ends lost 3 bases and 1 base respectively, with 10 bases between them. In DNA, the CDR3 is TGCGCCAGCAGCTCCAATAGCGGCCAAGAGACCCAGTACTTC. It translates to CASSSNSGQETQYF.

The chain has TRBV9 and TRBJ2-2, with 8 bases aligning to TRBD2. The germline CDR1 and CDR2 sequences are SGDLS and YYNGEE. CDR3 length equals 15 residues. J lost 0 bases, V lost 3 bases, and 1 base had no gene match. DNA for the CDR3: TGTGCCAGCAGCGAACTAGCGGCGAACACCGGGGAGCTGTTTTTT. Translating gives CASSELAANTGELFF.

A few counts support this clone. The DNA for the CDR3 is TGTGCCAGCAGCTGGGACAGGGGGTACGAGCAGTACTTC. The encoded protein is CASSWDRGYEQYF. This chain uses TRBV11-1 with TRBJ2-7; 11 positions agree with TRBD1. There are 13 residues in the CDR3. Germline CDR1 and CDR2: SGHAT and FQDESV (reference sequence). With 4 bases clipped from V and 4 bases from J, the junction kept 0 bases outside the gene matches.

The chain joins TRBV29-1 to TRBJ2-2; D is perhaps TRBD1 (5 bases). Per germline, CDR1 SQVTM and CDR2 ANQGSEA. There are 13 residues in the CDR3. Trimming removed 8 bases from V and 1 base from J, with 11 bases in between. Here the CDR3 reads CSIRTRNTGELFF. In DNA, the CDR3 is TGCAGCATCCGGACAAGGAACACCGGGGAGCTGTTTTTT.

The chain carries TRBV28 and TRBJ2-5; 8 bases agree with TRBD2. The CDR3 runs to 14 residues. The germline V gene has CDR1 MDHEN and CDR2 SYDVKM. The trim removed 5 bases at V and 4 bases at J, leaving 6 bases unmatched. This CDR3 reads CASSTGGIIETQYF. The CDR3 DNA reads TGTGCCAGCAGTACGGGGGGGATAATAGAGACCCAGTACTTC.

This clone was picked up a small number of times. The rearrangement uses TRBV11-1 and TRBJ1-6, with TRBD1 identical over 7 bases. Germline V gene lookup returns CDR1 SGHAT and CDR2 FQDESV (reference sequence). J was trimmed by 7 bases and V by 6 bases; bases with no gene match: 9. The CDR3 extends over 15 amino acids. The chain's CDR3 is CASSFRGTPNSPLHF. CDR3 DNA: TGTGCCAGCAGTTTCAGGGGGACCCCGAATTCACCCCTCCACTTT.

This clone was counted only a few times. The identical CDR3 is also encoded by other nucleotide sequences in the sample. This rearrangement joins TRBV18 to TRBJ2-7, with D hard to call. The CDR3 has 13 amino acids. Trimming stripped 0 bases from V and 4 bases from J, with 7 bases between. Germline V gives CDR1 KGHSH, CDR2 LQKENI. DNA of the CDR3: TGTGCCAGCTCACCACCGAGTGTGTACGAGCAGTACTTC. It yields the protein CASSPPSVYEQYF.

Worth noting for this clone: Other nucleotide sequences from this sample produce the same CDR3. The chain has TRBV2 and TRBJ2-5; D perhaps matches TRBD2 (6 bases). V lost 2 bases and J 5 bases, leaving 9 bases between the germline ends. CDR3 length equals 13 residues. CDR1 is SNHLY, CDR2 FYNNEI, per germline. The CDR3 nucleotides read TGTGCCAGCAGTGAACGGGGAGGCGAGACCCAGTACTTC. Protein sequence: CASSERGGETQYF.

This clone has more than one count but fewer than ten. The CDR3 here is CAWSDGGDSPLHF. The CDR3 coding sequence is TGTGCCTGGAGTGACGGGGGGGATTCACCCCTCCACTTT. The chain couples TRBV30 to TRBJ1-6; tentative D call: TRBD1 (5 bases). The CDR3 totals 13 residues. The germline gives CDR1 GTSNPN, CDR2 SVGIG (reference sequence). Trimming took 1 base from V and 8 from J, leaving 9 bases between them.

The rearrangement links TRBV2 to TRBJ2-2, with a tentative D call TRBD2 (5 bases). In germline, CDR1 is SNHLY, CDR2 FYNNEI. The CDR3 has 14 amino acids. Trimming stripped 8 bases from V and 2 bases from J, with 12 bases between. The DNA for the CDR3 is TGTGCCAGCGCGGCCCTAGCTAACACCGGGGAGCTGTTTTTT. Encoded protein: CASAALANTGELFF.

The chain links TRBV2 to TRBJ1-5; no clear D. This CDR3 is built from 11 residues. CDR1 is SNHLY, CDR2 FYNNEI, per germline. V was clipped by 3 bases and J by 9 bases, with 6 bases between them. The CDR3 DNA sequence: TGTGCCAGCAGTGATCGCGGGCCCCAGCATTTT. Its translation: CASSDRGPQHF.

As to this clone: An end of the junction does not agree with germline; a read error may underlie this. The chain recombines TRBV7-7 with TRBJ2-5, with TRBD2 identical over 10 bases. This CDR3 region has 15 residues. CDR1 is SSHAT, CDR2 FNYEAQ, per germline (reference sequence). CDR3 coding DNA: TGTGCTAGCAGCCCCGGACTAGCGGCGGGGGAGACCCAGTACTTC. Translation gives CASSPGLAAGETQYF.

The rearrangement links TRBV2 to TRBJ2-5; 7 bases map to TRBD2. The germline CDR1 and CDR2 sequences are SNHLY and FYNNEI. V trimming: 7 bases; J trimming: 9 bases; junction bases outside the gene matches: 5. The CDR3 has 11 residues. The DNA for the CDR3 is TGTGCCAGCAACCGGGGGGAGGCCCAGTACTTC. Amino acids: CASNRGEAQYF.